The 27 T cell receptor beta chains reported below all come from one sample, sequenced in a study of shared clonotypes between healthy human individuals. Libraries were prepared by immunoSEQ multiplex PCR; TCRdb keeps only in-frame clonotypes and omits some of them. The sample holds 550,000 to 600,000 clones; around 78% are singletons and the top ten take around 12%. Source material: PBMCs. The receptor set was obtained from a woman aged 40 to 50 in good health. Some clones in this sample may be carry-over from other donors' samples.

This clone has a single count. The genes are TRBV28 and TRBJ2-7, with D unclear. The V end was cut by 5 bases, the J end by 2 bases, with 13 bases between. The CDR3 has 14 amino acids. Germline lookup yields CDR1 MDHEN and CDR2 SYDVKM. The CDR3 spells CASSAPGQTYEQYF. The CDR3, as DNA: TGTGCCAGCAGTGCCCCGGGCCAAACCTACGAGCAGTACTTC. Full variable domain (remainder filled in from reference TRBV28 and TRBJ2-7): DVKVTQSSRYLVKRTGEKVFLECVQDMDHENMFWYRQDPGLGLRLIYFSYDVKMKEKGDIPEGYSVSREKKERFSLILESASTNQTSMYLCASSAPGQTYEQYFGPGTRLTVT.

The chain combines TRBV19 with TRBJ1-5; TRBD1 matches 7 bases. Per germline, CDR1 LNHDA and CDR2 SQIVND (reference sequence). V shed 7 bases and J 1 base; nucleotides not matched to a gene: 7. The CDR3 is made up of 15 amino acids. The CDR3 nucleotides read TGTGCCAGTATGAAAGCGGACAGGAGCAATCAGCCCCAGCATTTT. Protein product: CASMKADRSNQPQHF.

This clone was counted a single time. The rearrangement uses TRBV6-1 and TRBJ2-1; 8 bases map to TRBD2. Trimming at V came to 10 bases and at J to 5 bases, leaving 10 bases not matched to a gene. This CDR3 is 14 amino acids long. Per the germline V gene, CDR1 is MNHNS and CDR2 is SASEGT. For the CDR3, the DNA is TGTGCCACCGGGAGGGCTCTAAGAAACAATGAGCAGTTCTTC. This sequence encodes CATGRALRNNEQFF.

V usage is TRBV7-2 and J usage is TRBJ2-3; D remains unclear. This CDR3 is 14 amino acids long. The germline V gene has CDR1 SGHTA and CDR2 FQGNSA. V was trimmed by 3 bases and J by 0 bases, leaving 7 bases between them. CDR3 residues: CASSFSQSTDTQYF. CDR3 coding DNA: TGTGCCAGCAGCTTCAGCCAGAGCACAGATACGCAGTATTTT.

Worth noting for this clone: A far larger clone is off by one base, so a read error is likely. V is TRBV30 and J is TRBJ1-1; D unclear. The CDR3 is 14 residues long. Germline CDR1 reads GTSNPN; CDR2 reads SVGIG (reference sequence). CDR3 bases: TGTGCCTGGAGTCTTGGACGGTTGAACACTGAAGATTTCTTT. It translates to CAWSLGRLNTEDFF.

About this clone: A far larger clone is one nucleotide away, so this likely arose from a read error. Other DNA sequences within the sample encode an identical CDR3. The chain couples TRBV7-9 to TRBJ2-5; the D gene could be TRBD1 or TRBD2 (5 bases each). The J call is in doubt because the DNA end fits TRBJ2-7 better. CDR3 length: 19 residues. Germline V gene data show CDR1 as SEHNR and CDR2 as FQNEAQ (reference sequence). The CDR3, as DNA: TGTGCCAGCAGCTTAGCGGTGAGAACAGGTGGACTGGGGTCCTACGAGCAGTACTTC. Translated: CASSLAVRTGGLGSYEQYF.

Of note for this clone: A far larger clone lies a single base away; this is likely a read error. The rearrangement links TRBV14 to TRBJ2-1; 10 bases line up with TRBD2. Germline V gene lookup returns CDR1 SGHDN and CDR2 FVKESK. There are 16 residues in the CDR3. The junction had 15 bases not matched to a gene; V was cut back by 8 bases and J by 8 bases. This CDR3 is CASGRDSGRWIDEQFF. CDR3 coding DNA: TGTGCCAGCGGCCGGGATAGCGGGAGGTGGATCGATGAGCAGTTCTTC.

The chain has TRBV18 and TRBJ1-2; possible D gene TRBD1, 5 bases. Trimming pared 3 bases from V and 8 bases from J, leaving 13 bases between. Germline lookup yields CDR1 KGHSH and CDR2 LQKENI. This CDR3 contains 13 residues. The CDR3 reads CASSPQGPKGYTF. The CDR3 region has the DNA TGTGCCAGCTCACCGCAGGGACCTAAAGGCTACACCTTC.

The chain recombines TRBV7-2 with TRBJ2-1; D unclear. V lost 6 bases to trimming and J lost 0 bases, with 12 bases between them. There are 15 residues in the CDR3. The germline V gene encodes CDR1 SGHTA and CDR2 FQGNSA. CDR3 sequence (DNA): TGTGCCAGCAGACAACGACTCAGCTCCTACAATGAGCAGTTCTTC. Amino acid sequence: CASRQRLSSYNEQFF.

This clone has only one observation. V gene TRBV15 combines with J gene TRBJ1-5; TRBD1 agrees at 7 bases. The V gene end was trimmed by 0 bases and the J gene end by 8 bases; junction bases not matched to a gene: 10. The germline gives CDR1 LNHNV, CDR2 YYDKDF (reference sequence). This CDR3 region has 16 residues. The chain's CDR3 is CATSRDRPGGVEPQHF. For the CDR3, the DNA is TGTGCCACCAGCAGAGATCGTCCAGGGGGAGTAGAGCCCCAGCATTTT.

This clone was recorded at least ten times. In the same sample, other DNA sequences code for this CDR3. The chain has TRBV18 and TRBJ1-1; D uncertain. The germline CDR1 and CDR2 sequences are KGHSH and LQKENI. Between the trimmed V and J ends, which lost 3 bases and 5 bases, there was a span of 10 bases. There are 13 residues in the CDR3. The CDR3 sequence is CASSPAGFTEAFF. The CDR3 DNA sequence: TGTGCCAGCTCACCGGCGGGATTTACTGAAGCTTTCTTT.

The chain joins TRBV11-2 to TRBJ2-1; 9 bases fit TRBD1. V was clipped by 2 bases and J by 2 bases; unmatched bases: 10. This CDR3 spans 18 amino acids. Germline V gene data show CDR1 as SGHAT and CDR2 as FQNNGV. The CDR3 DNA follows: TGTGCCAGCAGCTTATGGGGTTCGGACAGGGGCCCCTACAATGAGCAGTTCTTC. It encodes CASSLWGSDRGPYNEQFF.

The chain is built from TRBV7-3 and TRBJ2-3, with 9 nucleotides matching TRBD1. The CDR3 extends over 13 amino acids. Germline values: CDR1 SGHTA, CDR2 FQGTGA. The trim removed 5 bases at V and 6 bases at J, leaving 3 bases unmatched. CDR3 in DNA: TGTGCCAGCAGCCCCGGACAGGGGGATACGCAGTATTTT. This translates into CASSPGQGDTQYF.

This clone appeared a few times. The chain uses TRBV11-2 and TRBJ2-1, with 11 bases lining up with TRBD2. There are 15 residues in the CDR3. In germline, CDR1 is SGHAT, CDR2 FQNNGV. V shed 5 bases and J 4 bases; nucleotides not matched to a gene: 4. CDR3 region: CASSVTSGSYNEQFF. CDR3 in DNA: TGTGCCAGCAGCGTCACTAGCGGGAGTTACAATGAGCAGTTCTTC.

The chain couples TRBV18 to TRBJ2-5; possible D gene TRBD1, 5 bases. Germline assignment: CDR1 KGHSH and CDR2 LQKENI. Trimming took 0 bases from V and 5 from J, leaving 13 bases between them. The CDR3 is 15 residues long. The CDR3 loop reads CASSPPGRGWETQYF. The CDR3, as DNA: TGTGCCAGCTCACCACCGGGTAGGGGATGGGAGACCCAGTACTTC. The complete variable domain, with remaining parts taken from reference TRBV18 and TRBJ2-5, reads NAGVMQNPRHLVRRRGQEARLRCSPMKGHSHVYWYRQLPEEGLKFMVYLQKENIIDESGMPKERFSAEFPKEGPSILRIQQVVRGDSAAYFCASSPPGRGWETQYFGPGTRLLVL.

This chain links TRBV28 with TRBJ2-1, with a possible D match to TRBD2 (7 bases). Germline loops: CDR1 MDHEN, CDR2 SYDVKM. V shed 4 bases and J shed 6 bases, with 16 bases lying between them. There are 15 residues in the CDR3. This chain's CDR3 is CASSWGTTGANEQFF. The DNA for the CDR3 is TGTGCCAGCAGTTGGGGGACTACGGGGGCCAATGAGCAGTTCTTC.

The CDR3 here is CASRDRGEETQYF. The CDR3 DNA is TGTGCCAGTCGGGACAGGGGCGAGGAGACCCAGTACTTC. This chain connects TRBV19 to TRBJ2-5, with TRBD1 matching over 10 bases. This CDR3 is built from 13 residues. Germline V gives CDR1 LNHDA, CDR2 SQIVND (reference sequence). The V gene end was trimmed by 8 bases and the J gene end by 5 bases; junction bases not matched to a gene: 5.

The chain uses TRBV11-1 and TRBJ2-1; D unclear. Trimming pared 2 bases from V and 0 bases from J, leaving 14 bases between. CDR1 and CDR2 from the germline V gene are SGHAT and FQDESV (reference sequence). The CDR3 runs to 17 residues. As DNA, the CDR3 is TGTGCCAGCAGCTTAAGTGTACAGTCCTACTCCTACAATGAGCAGTTCTTC. Translation: CASSLSVQSYSYNEQFF.

Note on this clone: Other DNA sequences within the sample encode an identical CDR3. In DNA, the CDR3 is TGCGCCAGCAGCCCCGGACAGGGGGCGAAAGATACGCAGTATTTT. It translates to CASSPGQGAKDTQYF. This sequence joins TRBV5-1 and TRBJ2-3; 11 bases match TRBD1. Germline CDR1 reads SGHRS; CDR2 reads YFSETQ. This CDR3 has 15 amino acids. The V segment lost 4 bases and the J segment 5 bases; nucleotides outside the gene matches: 6.

The rearrangement uses TRBV7-9 and TRBJ2-7, with 8 bases fitting TRBD2. The germline CDR1 and CDR2 sequences are SEHNR and FQNEAQ (reference sequence). This CDR3 has 16 amino acids. With 5 bases clipped from V and 4 bases from J, the junction kept 13 bases outside the gene matches. CDR3 coding DNA: TGTGCCAGCAGCGCCGGGCCGGGGACTAGGGATTACGAGCAGTACTTC. It translates to CASSAGPGTRDYEQYF.

This clone was detected once. This chain connects TRBV10-2 to TRBJ2-5; 8 nucleotides line up with TRBD1. Trimming cost V 3 bases and J 1 base; bases outside gene matches: 4. The CDR3 has 15 amino acids. Per germline, CDR1 WSHSY and CDR2 SAAADI. The CDR3 sequence is CASSDGTGPQETQYF. The CDR3 coding sequence is TGCGCCAGCAGTGACGGGACAGGCCCCCAAGAGACCCAGTACTTC.

This clone was seen repeatedly, ten times or more. V is TRBV4-1 and J is TRBJ1-2, with 7 positions matching TRBD1. V lost 0 bases to trimming and J lost 1 base; unmatched junction nucleotides: 5. CDR3 length: 16 residues. Germline V lookup: CDR1 MGHRA, CDR2 YSYEKL. CDR3 loop: CASSQEVQGFNYGYTF. CDR3 nucleotide sequence: TGCGCCAGCAGCCAAGAGGTACAGGGGTTTAACTATGGCTACACCTTC.

At least ten counts were recorded for this clone. V gene TRBV7-2 combines with J gene TRBJ2-7; maybe TRBD1 (6 bases). CDR1 and CDR2 from the germline V gene are SGHTA and FQGNSA. Trimming shortened V by 5 bases and J by 2 bases, and 16 bases separated the two germline ends. This CDR3 has 15 amino acids. The CDR3 region is CASSAAGTPTYEQYF. For the CDR3, the DNA is TGTGCCAGCAGCGCAGCCGGGACACCAACCTACGAGCAGTACTTC.

This CDR3 reads CASSSQGSSYEQYF. For the CDR3, the DNA is TGTGCCAGCAGTTCACAGGGGAGCTCCTACGAGCAGTACTTC. The rearrangement uses TRBV6-9 and TRBJ2-7; 7 bases match TRBD1. Germline CDR1 reads MNHGY; CDR2 reads SVAAGI. This CDR3 is built from 14 residues. The V gene end was trimmed by 4 bases and the J gene end by 0 bases; junction bases not matched to a gene: 3.

The chain combines TRBV25-1 with TRBJ2-1; unclear D gene. CDR3 length: 17 residues. Per germline, CDR1 MGHDK and CDR2 SYGVNS. The V end lost 0 bases, the J end lost 0 bases, and 12 bases lay between the germline ends. CDR3 nucleotide sequence: TGTGCCAGCAGTGAATATGCCAGGAGTAGCTCCTACAATGAGCAGTTCTTC. This translates into CASSEYARSSSYNEQFF.

The CDR3 region has the DNA TGTGCCAGCAGTCCGACTAGCGGGGATCAAGAGACCCAGTACTTC. Amino acids: CASSPTSGDQETQYF. J is TRBJ2-5 and V is TRBV28; 11 bases agree with TRBD2. The V gene end was trimmed by 5 bases and the J gene end by 2 bases; junction bases not matched to a gene: 4. Germline V gene sequence: CDR1 MDHEN, CDR2 SYDVKM. The CDR3 spans 15 residues.

Turning to this clone: A much larger clonotype is one base distant, so this may be a read error. Other DNA sequences from this sample encode an identical CDR3 as well. The rearrangement links TRBV11-2 to TRBJ2-5, with TRBD1 as a possible D gene (5 bases). CDR1 is SGHAT and CDR2 is FQNNGV in the germline V gene. Trimming shortened V by 1 base and J by 9 bases, and 18 bases separated the two germline ends. This CDR3 spans 15 amino acids. CDR3 loop: CASSLVAGPAGSQYF. For the CDR3, the DNA is TGTGCCAGCAGCTTAGTTGCAGGGCCGGCAGGATCCCAGTACTTC.